This T cell receptor (beta chain) was sequenced in a study of graft-versus-host responses after intestinal transplantation. Study-level results: Investigators detected GvH clones in recipient marrow, with some emerging earlier in ileum or blood.

Germline V gives CDR1 SGDLS, CDR2 YYNGEE. The V segment lost 3 bases and the J segment 4 bases; nucleotides outside the gene matches: 17. The CDR3 length is 20 residues. This clone has only one observation. As yet, its antigen is unknown. Using immunoSEQ multiplex PCR, the repertoire was profiled, and TCRdb retains in-frame clones only, with some absent. The table shows around 88,000 clones, with 85% to 95% occurring only once. The rearrangement links TRBV9 to TRBJ2-6; 9 bases are shared with TRBD1. The TCR originated in a human donor who was the organ donor for an intestinal transplant. This sample comprised unstimulated CD8+ T cells sorted from spleen or lymph node cells, obtained before transplant. This chain's CDR3 is CASSARRGDRAIMGANVLTF. The CDR3 DNA reads as TGTGCCAGCAGCGCCCGACGAGGGGACAGGGCTATAATGGGGGCCAACGTCCTGACTTTC.